These 31 T cell receptor beta chains were sequenced from one sample in a study of T cell responses to AZD1222 COVID-19 vaccine. Measured with immunoSEQ multiplex PCR; TCRdb has only the in-frame clones, and not every one. The data hold more than 85,000 clones, with about nine tenths observed a single time. The sample in question was peripheral blood, obtained on day 0 of AZD1222 vaccination. The receptors come from an adult in good health.

This chain uses TRBV6-5 with TRBJ2-7, with D perhaps TRBD1 (5 bases). The CDR3 totals 14 residues. Looked up from germline, CDR1 is MNHEY and CDR2 is SVGAGI. Trimming stripped 6 bases from V and 6 bases from J, with 18 bases between. The CDR3, as DNA: TGTGCCAGCAGCCAGGGCGTACTGTTCTCCGAGCAGTACTTC. The encoded protein is CASSQGVLFSEQYF.

The CDR3: CASTTTGGNEQFF. CDR3 bases: TGTGCCAGCACCACGACAGGTGGTAATGAGCAGTTCTTC. The genes are TRBV5-5 and TRBJ2-1, with D possibly matching TRBD1 (6 bases). V lost 6 bases, J lost 7 bases, and 14 bases lay in between. This CDR3 contains 13 residues. Germline CDR1 reads SGHKS; CDR2 reads YYEKEE (reference sequence).

This clone occurred a few times. The chain is built from TRBV6-4 and TRBJ1-4; D possibly corresponds to TRBD1 (5 bases). V gave up 8 bases and J gave up 7 bases, with 14 bases separating them. Germline V gene data show CDR1 as MRHNA and CDR2 as SNTAGT. The CDR3 is made up of 13 amino acids. The CDR3 here is CASSPGPSEKLFF. CDR3 bases: TGTGCCAGCTCTCCGGGACCTTCTGAAAAACTGTTTTTT.

This chain connects TRBV27 to TRBJ2-1, with D hard to call. CDR1 is MNHEY and CDR2 is SMNVEV in the germline V gene (reference sequence). CDR3 length: 13 amino acids. Trimming took off 2 bases at V and 3 bases at J, with 5 bases between the two ends. For the CDR3, the DNA is TGTGCCAGCAGTTTAGGCGGCTACAATGAGCAGTTCTTC. It yields the protein CASSLGGYNEQFF.

Written as DNA, the CDR3 is TGTGCCAGCAGCTTAGGAGACTCGATAAACTATGGCTACACCTTC. Amino acids: CASSLGDSINYGYTF. V gene TRBV11-2 combines with J gene TRBJ1-2; no firm D call. Trimming removed 1 base at V and 2 bases at J, with 11 bases between. The CDR3 covers 15 residues. Germline CDR1 is SGHAT and CDR2 is FQNNGV.

This clone was observed once. The rearrangement joins TRBV4-2 to TRBJ1-1, with D perhaps TRBD1 (5 bases). CDR3 length: 13 amino acids. V was pared by 8 bases and J by 1 base, with 11 bases between. Germline V lookup: CDR1 LGHNA, CDR2 YNFKEQ. CDR3 amino acids: CASRRDQNTEAFF. In DNA form, the CDR3 reads TGTGCCAGCCGCCGGGACCAGAACACTGAAGCTTTCTTT.

Here the CDR3 DNA reads TGTGCCAGCAGCTTGGGACAGTTTAATTCACCCCTCCACTTT. It encodes CASSLGQFNSPLHF. The rearrangement uses TRBV3-1 (or the pseudogene TRBV3-2) and TRBJ1-6; 7 bases are a match to TRBD1. Looked up from germline, CDR1 is LGHDT and CDR2 is YNNKEL (reference sequence). This CDR3 region has 14 residues. The trim removed 5 bases at V and 6 bases at J, leaving 4 bases unmatched.

The V gene is TRBV3-1 (or the pseudogene TRBV3-2), the J gene TRBJ1-5, with 9 bases aligning to TRBD1. This CDR3 comprises 14 residues. With V trimmed by 4 bases and J by 4 bases, 2 bases remained unmatched. Germline V lookup: CDR1 LGHDT, CDR2 YNNKEL (reference sequence). The CDR3 reads CASSLGTGNQPQHF. In DNA, the CDR3 is TGTGCCAGCAGCCTAGGGACAGGGAATCAGCCCCAGCATTTT.

The chain couples TRBV30 to TRBJ2-5; D could derive from TRBD1 or TRBD2 (5 bases each). CDR1 and CDR2 from the germline V gene are GTSNPN and SVGIG (reference sequence). V lost 0 bases to trimming and J lost 4 bases, with 9 bases between them. The CDR3 covers 13 residues. This CDR3 reads CAWSVPGTETQYF. CDR3 sequence (DNA): TGTGCCTGGAGTGTACCGGGGACAGAGACCCAGTACTTC.

This clone was recorded once. The chain recombines TRBV6-6 with TRBJ1-5, with a tentative D call TRBD1 (6 bases). CDR3 length equals 18 residues. Germline CDR1 is MNHNY and CDR2 is SVGAGI (reference sequence). With 5 bases removed from V and 0 bases from J, the gap between germline ends came to 20 bases. CDR3: CASSHTPKQGYSNQPQHF. CDR3 coding DNA: TGTGCCAGCAGTCATACCCCGAAACAGGGTTATAGCAATCAGCCCCAGCATTTT.

CDR3 amino acids: CASSPPTGFYGYTF. CDR3 sequence (DNA): TGTGCCAGCTCACCTCCAACAGGGTTCTATGGCTACACCTTC. The chain uses TRBV18 and TRBJ1-2, with a weak D call TRBD1 (6 bases). Trimming pared 3 bases from V and 4 bases from J, leaving 12 bases between. Per the germline V gene, CDR1 is KGHSH and CDR2 is LQKENI. The CDR3 has 14 residues.

The V gene is TRBV27, the J gene TRBJ1-4; D may be TRBD1 (6 bases). CDR1 and CDR2 from the germline V gene are MNHEY and SMNVEV (reference sequence). This CDR3 contains 14 residues. The V gene lost 2 bases and the J gene lost 8 bases, with 12 bases spanning the gap. CDR3 nucleotides: TGTGCCAGCAGTTTAAGGGACATCGGAGAAAAACTGTTTTTT. Protein: CASSLRDIGEKLFF.

This chain's CDR3 is CASSLAYPRGSHGYTF. CDR3 sequence (DNA): TGTGCCAGCAGCTTAGCGTATCCCAGGGGTTCACATGGCTACACCTTC. The V gene is TRBV7-9, the J gene TRBJ1-2, with D perhaps TRBD1 (6 bases). V dropped 0 bases and J dropped 6 bases, with 17 bases sitting between them. The germline CDR1 and CDR2 sequences are SEHNR and FQNEAQ (reference sequence). The CDR3 spans 16 residues.

This chain links TRBV30 with TRBJ1-5; D not resolved. This CDR3 comprises 15 residues. Germline CDR1 GTSNPN, CDR2 SVGIG (reference sequence). The V and J ends lost 2 bases and 2 bases respectively, with 13 bases between them. The DNA for the CDR3 is TGTGCCTGGAGTCCCGGGGTTGGTGGCAATCAGCCCCAGCATTTT. As protein: CAWSPGVGGNQPQHF. The entire variable domain, with the rest obtained from reference TRBV30 and TRBJ1-5, is as follows: SQTIHQWPATLVQPVGSPLSLECTVEGTSNPNLYWYRQAAGRGLQLLFYSVGIGQISSEVPQNLSASRPQDRQFILSSKKLLLSDSGFYLCAWSPGVGGNQPQHFGDGTRLSIL.

The V and J genes are TRBV27 and TRBJ2-5; TRBD2 aligns across 13 bases. CDR1 and CDR2 (germline): MNHEY, SMNVEV (reference sequence). The CDR3 extends over 15 amino acids. Trimming at V came to 3 bases and at J to 7 bases, leaving 5 bases not matched to a gene. DNA for the CDR3: TGTGCCAGCAGTTTGACTAGCGGGGGGCACGGGACCCAGTACTTC. It codes for CASSLTSGGHGTQYF.

This clone was recorded once. This sequence joins TRBV30 and TRBJ2-3; possibly TRBD1 for D (6 bases). V was clipped by 4 bases and J by 4 bases, with 21 bases between them. Germline V gene lookup returns CDR1 GTSNPN and CDR2 SVGIG (reference sequence). CDR3 length equals 16 residues. CDR3 coding DNA: TGTGCCTGGACCTTAGGGGGTGGCACGGAGGCAGATACGCAGTATTTT. Encoded protein: CAWTLGGGTEADTQYF.

The gene calls are TRBV2 and TRBJ2-1; D ambiguous. CDR1 and CDR2 (germline): SNHLY, FYNNEI. V was pared by 8 bases and J by 4 bases, with 6 bases between. This CDR3 is built from 11 residues. The CDR3 nucleotides read TGTGCCAGCGGCGAATACAATGAGCAGTTCTTC. This sequence encodes CASGEYNEQFF.

V and J are TRBV4-1 and TRBJ1-5; tentatively, D is TRBD1 (6 bases). From germline, CDR1 is MGHRA and CDR2 YSYEKL. This CDR3 spans 13 amino acids. Trimming pared 0 bases from V and 9 bases from J, leaving 9 bases between. CDR3 nucleotide sequence: TGCGCCAGCAGCCAAGAGGGGGCCGGGCCCCAGCATTTT. It is translated as CASSQEGAGPQHF.

This rearrangement joins TRBV27 to TRBJ2-3; TRBD2 matches at 7 bases. Germline V lookup: CDR1 MNHEY, CDR2 SMNVEV (reference sequence). The CDR3 is made up of 11 amino acids. The V gene end was trimmed by 10 bases and the J gene end by 6 bases; junction bases not matched to a gene: 4. The CDR3 region has the DNA TGTGCCACCGGGGGGTCCGATACGCAGTATTTT. Translating it yields CATGGSDTQYF.

On this clone itself: Other DNA sequences within the sample encode an identical CDR3. The rearrangement links TRBV18 to TRBJ1-2; TRBD1 agrees at 9 bases. The V gene end was trimmed by 3 bases and the J gene end by 3 bases; junction bases not matched to a gene: 5. Germline V gives CDR1 KGHSH, CDR2 LQKENI. The CDR3 extends over 15 amino acids. This chain's CDR3 is CASSPSQGADYGYTF. The CDR3 nucleotides are TGTGCCAGCTCACCTTCACAGGGGGCTGACTATGGCTACACCTTC.

This chain links TRBV11-3 with TRBJ2-2; D is perhaps TRBD1 (6 bases). CDR3 length: 15 amino acids. Germline CDR1 and CDR2: SGHNT and YENEEA. With 1 base removed from V and 7 bases from J, the gap between germline ends came to 13 bases. CDR3 region: CASSLVRGRSGELFF. DNA of the CDR3: TGTGCCAGCAGCTTAGTGAGGGGGAGAAGCGGGGAGCTGTTTTTT.

This clone was observed a single time. This chain connects TRBV10-2 to TRBJ2-1; D gene uncertain. Per the germline V gene, CDR1 is WSHSY and CDR2 is SAAADI. Trimming pared 3 bases from V and 0 bases from J, leaving 12 bases between. The CDR3 sequence is 16 residues long. The CDR3 nucleotides are TGCGCCAGCAGTGACCCCGGTACCAGCTCCTACAATGAGCAGTTCTTC. Its protein is CASSDPGTSSYNEQFF.

The gene calls are TRBV9 and TRBJ1-1; D not resolved. Germline CDR1 SGDLS, CDR2 YYNGEE. Trimming shortened V by 0 bases and J by 1 base, and 10 bases separated the two germline ends. This CDR3 has 15 residues. The DNA of the CDR3 is TGTGCCAGCAGCGTAGTGACGTCCCGGAACACTGAAGCTTTCTTT. This codes for CASSVVTSRNTEAFF. The complete variable domain, with remaining parts taken from reference TRBV9 and TRBJ1-1, reads DSGVTQTPKHLITATGQRVTLRCSPRSGDLSVYWYQQSLDQGLQFLIQYYNGEERAKGNILERFSAQQFPDLHSELNLSSLELGDSALYFCASSVVTSRNTEAFFGQGTRLTVV.

The CDR3 loop reads CASSSSGQGNQPQHF. The CDR3 region has the DNA TGTGCCAGCAGCTCTTCCGGACAAGGCAATCAGCCCCAGCATTTT. The chain recombines TRBV13 with TRBJ1-5, with D perhaps matching TRBD1 (5 bases). Trimming removed 4 bases at V and 2 bases at J, with 12 bases between. The CDR3 has 15 residues. The germline gives CDR1 PRHDT, CDR2 FYEKMQ (reference sequence). The variable domain in full, with the rest retrieved from reference TRBV13 and TRBJ1-5, is AAGVIQSPRHLIKEKRETATLKCYPIPRHDTVYWYQQGPGQDPQFLISFYEKMQSDKGSIPDRFSAQQFSDYHSELNMSSLELGDSALYFCASSSSGQGNQPQHFGDGTRLSIL.

A note on this clone: Other DNA sequences of this sample code for an identical CDR3. The chain carries TRBV12-5 and TRBJ2-3; no reliable D call. This CDR3 region has 11 residues. Trimming took off 6 bases at V and 6 bases at J, with 7 bases between the two ends. The germline CDR1 and CDR2 sequences are LGHNT and FRNRAP. CDR3: CASGLGDTQYF. In DNA form, the CDR3 reads TGTGCTAGTGGCCTAGGGGATACGCAGTATTTT.

The rearrangement joins TRBV3-1 (or the pseudogene TRBV3-2) to TRBJ2-5; maybe TRBD2 (6 bases). There are 15 residues in the CDR3. The germline V gene has CDR1 LGHDT and CDR2 YNNKEL (reference sequence). Trimming removed 5 bases at V and 3 bases at J, with 16 bases between. The CDR3 protein is CASSSRDRGEETQYF. Written as DNA, the CDR3 is TGTGCCAGCAGCAGTCGGGACCGCGGGGAAGAGACCCAGTACTTC.

The rearrangement uses TRBV19 and TRBJ1-1; D is uncertain. The CDR3 is made up of 13 amino acids. The V and J ends lost 7 bases and 8 bases respectively, with 17 bases between them. CDR1 is LNHDA, CDR2 SQIVND, per germline (reference sequence). Here the CDR3 DNA reads TGTGCCAGTACTCATAATCCGGGAATCGAAGCTTTCTTT. It is translated as CASTHNPGIEAFF. The full variable domain, its missing parts supplied by reference TRBV19 and TRBJ1-1, is DGGITQSPKYLFRKEGQNVTLSCEQNLNHDAMYWYRQDPGQGLRLIYYSQIVNDFQKGDIAEGYSVSREKKESFPLTVTSAQKNPTAFYLCASTHNPGIEAFFGQGTRLTVV.

The V gene is TRBV21-1, the J gene TRBJ1-5. TRBV21-1 is a documented pseudogene. The CDR3 is 14 residues long. This chain's CDR3 is CASSKGRWNQPQHF. The CDR3 DNA reads as TGTGCCAGCAGCAAAGGAAGGTGGAATCAGCCCCAGCATTTT.

This rearrangement joins TRBV27 to TRBJ1-2; weak D call: TRBD1 (5 bases). The length of the CDR3 is 19 residues. V was shortened by 2 bases and J by 3 bases, with 25 bases between the two germline ends. Per germline, CDR1 MNHEY and CDR2 SMNVEV (reference sequence). CDR3 nucleotide sequence: TGTGCCAGCAGTTTAAGGTTTTCAGGGTTACCCACCGTTGACTATGGCTACACCTTC. Translated, it gives CASSLRFSGLPTVDYGYTF.

The V gene is TRBV27, the J gene TRBJ2-7; D might be TRBD1 or TRBD2, each matching 5 bases. Germline lookup yields CDR1 MNHEY and CDR2 SMNVEV (reference sequence). The CDR3 contains 16 residues. Trimming took 4 bases from V and 2 from J, leaving 18 bases between them. The CDR3 here is CASSYSPPGRPYEQYF. CDR3 DNA: TGTGCCAGCAGTTACTCACCTCCGGGACGGCCCTACGAGCAGTACTTC.

This chain uses TRBV19 with TRBJ2-7, with 9 bases matching TRBD1. This CDR3 is built from 14 residues. The ends lost 5 bases at V and 6 bases at J; junction bases unmatched: 8. The germline CDR1 and CDR2 sequences are LNHDA and SQIVND (reference sequence). In nucleotides, the CDR3 is TGTGCCAGTAGTTTCCGGGACAGGGAATCCGAGCAGTACTTC. Its protein product is CASSFRDRESEQYF.